These T cell receptor beta chains were read from a single sample in a study of blood T cell repertoires in COVID-19. TCRdb keeps only in-frame clones here, not all; method: immunoSEQ multiplex PCR. The profile covers under 350,000 clones, with more than 75% appearing a single time and 1% to 1.5% taken by the ten largest. Sequenced: peripheral blood. The source is a man between 65 and 85 years old with acute or convalescent COVID-19. The CDR3 runs from the conserved cysteine through the conserved F or W. A D gene is named only where the DNA matches it firmly. Not all rows give a size; the values are once, few, many and, for expanded clones, a class.

d_call clone_size j_call cdr3_length v_call cdr3_nt cdr3_aa
TRBD2 NA TRBJ2-5 14 TRBV5-1 TGCGCCAGCAGCCCCCAGACTAGCCAGGAGACCCAGTACTTC CASSPQTSQETQYF
TRBD1 NA TRBJ2-5 15 TRBV5-1 TGCGCCAGCAGCCCCCGGGACAGCGCACTTTCGGCCCAGTACTTC CASSPRDSALSAQYF
NA once TRBJ1-5 14 TRBV29-1 TGCAGCGTTGTACAGGGTGGAAGCAATCAGCCCCAGCATTTT CSVVQGGSNQPQHF
NA NA TRBJ1-1 14 TRBV14 TGTGCCAGCAGCCAAGACGCTGTCGGAGTTCGTGCTTTCTTT CASSQDAVGVRAFF
NA NA TRBJ1-2 13 TRBV2 TGTGCCAGCAGTGAAAACAGGGTAAATGGCTACACCTTC CASSENRVNGYTF
NA NA TRBJ2-4 14 TRBV5-1 TGCGCCAGCAGCAGCGACAGAAACAAAAACATTCAGTACTTC CASSSDRNKNIQYF
TRBD1 NA TRBJ2-7 13 TRBV12-3/TRBV12-4 TGTGCCAGCAACCGGGACAGTCTTTACGAGCAGTACTTC CASNRDSLYEQYF
NA once TRBJ2-1 14 TRBV7-2 TGTGCCAGCAGCCTTAGGGGGTCCTACAATGAGCAGTTCTTC CASSLRGSYNEQFF
NA NA TRBJ1-4 16 TRBV4-3 TGCGCCAGCAGCCAAGAGATCGGACAGAAGAATGAAAAACTGTTTTTT CASSQEIGQKNEKLFF
NA NA TRBJ2-7 14 TRBV10-3 TGTGCCATCAGTGTGGGGGGGCAGAACTACGAGCAGTACTTC CAISVGGQNYEQYF
TRBD1 NA TRBJ1-2 13 TRBV3-1/TRBV3-2 TGTGCCAGCAGCCCGACAGGGAACTATGGCTACACCTTC CASSPTGNYGYTF
TRBD1 NA TRBJ1-5 16 TRBV18 TGTGCCAGCTCACCCGGACAGGTGGGGGCAGGTCAGCCCCAGCATTTT CASSPGQVGAGQPQHF
TRBD1 NA TRBJ2-2 14 TRBV6-1 TGTGCCAGCAGTGAACAGGGGGACACCGGGGAGCTGTTTTTT CASSEQGDTGELFF
TRBD2 NA TRBJ2-1 13 TRBV11-2 TGTGCCAGCAGCATCACTAGCGGGACTGAGCAGTTCTTC CASSITSGTEQFF
TRBD1 NA TRBJ2-3 15 TRBV7-2 TGTGCCAGCAGCTATTCGACAGGGAACACAGATACGCAGTATTTT CASSYSTGNTDTQYF
NA NA TRBJ1-2 13 TRBV7-9 TGTGCCAGCAGCATTACAGGTCTGGATGGCTACACCTTC CASSITGLDGYTF
TRBD2 NA TRBJ2-7 15 TRBV15 TGTGCCACCAGCCCTAGCGGGGGGGCCCTAAACGAGCAGTACTTC CATSPSGGALNEQYF
NA NA TRBJ1-3 16 TRBV21-1 TGTGCCAGCAGCCTTAAGGGCAGGGAGGCGGAAAACACCATATATTTT CASSLKGREAENTIYF
TRBD1 NA TRBJ1-1 12 TRBV7-2 TGTGCCAGCAGCCGAGAGACAGGGGAGCCTTTCTTT CASSRETGEPFF
TRBD1 NA TRBJ2-7 16 TRBV7-2 TGTGCCAGCAGCTTAGGGAGGACAGGGGGCGCCTACGAGCAGTACTTC CASSLGRTGGAYEQYF
NA NA TRBJ1-5 14 TRBV3-1/TRBV3-2 TGTGCCAGCAGCCTACAGGGCCAGCATCAGCCCCAGCATTTT CASSLQGQHQPQHF
NA NA TRBJ1-3 13 TRBV3-1/TRBV3-2 TGTGCCAGCAGCCTATCGTCCGGAAACACCATATATTTT CASSLSSGNTIYF
NA NA TRBJ1-5 15 TRBV7-6 TGTGCCAGCAGCCTCACAGGGAGTAGCAATCAGCCCCAGCATTTT CASSLTGSSNQPQHF
NA NA TRBJ2-5 14 TRBV28 TGTGCCAGCAGAGAGGGAAGGGCACAAGAGACCCAGTACTTC CASREGRAQETQYF
TRBD2 NA TRBJ2-3 18 TRBV5-4 TGTGCCAGCAGCTACTTGTGGGGAACTAGCGGGGACACAGATACGCAGTATTTT CASSYLWGTSGDTDTQYF
TRBD2 once TRBJ2-1 15 TRBV9 TGTGCCAGCAGCGTAGTAGCGGGCTCCTACAATGAGCAGTTCTTC CASSVVAGSYNEQFF
TRBD2 once TRBJ2-1 15 TRBV29-1 TGCAGCGTTGTGGGGGGGGCTAGCGGGAGTTTTGAGCAGTTCTTC CSVVGGASGSFEQFF
NA NA TRBJ1-1 14 TRBV18 TGTGCCAGCTCACCACTGTCCGGGGGCACTGAAGCTTTCTTT CASSPLSGGTEAFF
NA NA TRBJ1-5 15 TRBV21-1 TGTGCCAGCAGCTTGGAGGGGGCCGATAATCAGCCCCAGCATTTT CASSLEGADNQPQHF
TRBD1 NA TRBJ2-2 15 TRBV5-4 TGTGCCAGCAGCTCACCGGGACAGCACACCGGGGAGCTGTTTTTT CASSSPGQHTGELFF
TRBD1 NA TRBJ1-5 17 TRBV28 TGTGCCAGCAGTTTATGGACAGGGGGCGCGGGCAATCAGCCCCAGCATTTT CASSLWTGGAGNQPQHF
TRBD1 NA TRBJ2-3 15 TRBV9 TGTGCCAGCAGCATCGGACAGGGGGTCACAGATACGCAGTATTTT CASSIGQGVTDTQYF
TRBD1 NA TRBJ2-7 17 TRBV5-1 TGCGCCAGCAGCTTGCCAGCGACCAGGGGGCTTCCCTACGAGCAGTACTTC CASSLPATRGLPYEQYF
TRBD2 NA TRBJ2-7 14 TRBV11-2 TGTGCCAGCAGCTTTACTAGCGGCACCTACGAGCAGTACTTC CASSFTSGTYEQYF
NA NA TRBJ2-3 15 TRBV9 TGTGCCAGCAGCGTAAACCCCACTCGTCCAGATACGCAGTATTTT CASSVNPTRPDTQYF
NA NA TRBJ2-2 15 TRBV19 TGTGCCAGTAGTATACGAGGCGGTAACACCGGGGAGCTGTTTTTT CASSIRGGNTGELFF
NA NA TRBJ2-7 12 TRBV29-1 TGCAGCGTTGGACAGGCCAACTACGAGCAGTACTTC CSVGQANYEQYF
NA NA TRBJ2-7 14 TRBV7-9 TGTGCCAGCAGCTTTCAGGGGACAACCTACGAGCAGTACTTC CASSFQGTTYEQYF
TRBD1 NA TRBJ1-2 14 TRBV7-9 TGTGCCAGCAGTTTGGGACAGGGAATTGGTGGCTACACCTTC CASSLGQGIGGYTF
NA NA TRBJ1-1 13 TRBV6-2/TRBV6-3 TGTGCCAGCAGCCCCTCGGACCCTGAGGGAGCTTTCTTT CASSPSDPEGAFF
NA NA TRBJ1-1 14 TRBV6-5 TGTGCCAGCAGTTACTCGAGGGCGAACACTGAAGCTTTCTTT CASSYSRANTEAFF
TRBD1 NA TRBJ1-3 16 TRBV7-9 TGTGCCAGCAGCTCCCAACAGACAGGGGCTGGAAACACCATATATTTT CASSSQQTGAGNTIYF
NA NA TRBJ1-1 13 TRBV4-3 TGCGCCAGCAGGCAGGGACTCGACACTGAAGCTTTCTTT CASRQGLDTEAFF
NA NA TRBJ1-5 18 TRBV3-1/TRBV3-2 TGTGCCAGCAGCCAAGATCTAACAGGGAATTATAGCAATCAGCCCCAGCATTTT CASSQDLTGNYSNQPQHF
NA NA TRBJ2-7 14 TRBV27 TGTGCCAGCAGTTTAGTCAGGGAAAAGTCCGAGCAGTACTTC CASSLVREKSEQYF
NA NA TRBJ1-3 15 TRBV4-3 TGCGCCAGCAGCCAAGTTACAGGGACTGGAAACACCATATATTTT CASSQVTGTGNTIYF
TRBD1 NA TRBJ2-2 16 TRBV11-2 TGTGCCAGCAGCTTATCTCTTCGACAGGGCACCGGGGAGCTGTTTTTT CASSLSLRQGTGELFF
NA NA TRBJ1-5 19 TRBV7-2 TGTGCCAGCAGCCAGGGCACCATCGACAGGAATTGGTTAGTTCAGCCCCAGCATTTT CASSQGTIDRNWLVQPQHF
NA few TRBJ2-2 13 TRBV7-2 TGTGCCAGCAGCGACCCCGGAGGCGGGGAGCTGTTTTTT CASSDPGGGELFF
NA NA TRBJ1-1 14 TRBV3-1/TRBV3-2 TGTGCCAGCAGCCAGCAGGGAAGGAACACTGAAGCTTTCTTT CASSQQGRNTEAFF
TRBD1 NA TRBJ1-5 18 TRBV7-9 TGTGCCAGCAGTTCCTGGACAGGGGCAAGCGATAGCAATCAGCCCCAGCATTTT CASSSWTGASDSNQPQHF
NA NA TRBJ1-6 13 TRBV9 TGTGCCAGCAGCGCCCGGACAGAATCACCCCTCCACTTT CASSARTESPLHF
TRBD1 NA TRBJ2-1 16 TRBV5-1 TGCGCCAGCAGCTTGGCCGGGACAGACCTCTACAATGAGCAGTTCTTC CASSLAGTDLYNEQFF